This T cell receptor beta chain was sequenced during a study of T cell repertoires in cytomegalovirus infection. Study-wide background: Public signatures in TCR beta pointed to CMV infection and matching HLA type. The study, taken as a whole, reports: The study identified carriers of CMV plus the relevant HLA from cumulative public TCR beta family frequency. HLA-C-restricted CMV-specific TCR beta clonotypes were dominant in the ex vivo response.

This clonotype turned up a few times. Its antigen is not known. TCRdb ran MiXCR on the reads and lists one entry per CDR3 protein. Of a few hundred thousand distinct CDR3 sequences listed, 15% to 20% were seen once; the top ten hold approximately 12%. V trimming: 7 bases; J trimming: 3 bases; junction bases outside the gene matches: 10. CDR3 length: 15 amino acids. The receptor was derived from a human donor in good health (CMV status not recorded). Some clones in this sample may be carry-over from other donors' samples. The chain combines TRBV12-3 or TRBV12-4 with TRBJ2-3; 7 positions agree with TRBD1. Material: PBMCs. The CDR3 region is CASTRNRGWTDTQYF. CDR3 sequence (DNA): TGTGCCAGCACTAGGAACAGGGGATGGACAGATACGCAGTATTTT.